This T cell receptor beta chain was sequenced for a study of T cells in Graves' hyperthyroidism and ophthalmopathy. At the level of the study: Once the initial diagnosis was made, peripheral blood was obtained before any treatment.

This clonotype was seen repeatedly, ten times or more. Its specificity is not known. Broader study findings: Blood also carried most thyroid clonotypes expanded above 0.001. For ophthalmopathy, model prediction preceded onset by a median roughly 6.5 months.

Not enrolled were patients with uncontrolled infection, other autoimmune disease, pregnancy or lactation. V gave up 6 bases and J gave up 6 bases, with 9 bases separating them. This CDR3 comprises 12 residues. CDR1 WNHNN and CDR2 SYGVQD come from the germline V gene (reference sequence). RNA transcripts gave rise to amplified TCR beta CDR3 regions. First-round RT-PCR targeting the TCR CDR3 was performed with the HTBI primer set. MiXCR, applied by TCRdb to the multiplex PCR reads, yields one record per CDR3 protein. Of fewer than 450,000 distinct CDR3 sequences listed, about 14% were seen once; the top ten hold 25% to 30%.

The chain joins TRBV10-1 to TRBJ2-1, with D unresolved. The sequence was obtained from a man in his forties or fifties with Graves' ophthalmopathy. The sequenced sample consisted of blood. The CDR3, as DNA: TGCGCCAGCAGCCAGAGCTCCAATGAGCAGTTCTTC. This codes for CASSQSSNEQFF.